Below are 15 T cell receptor beta chains sequenced from a single sample in a study of OX40 agonist ivuxolimab in advanced cancers. Sequenced by immunoSEQ multiplex PCR; TCRdb stores in-frame clones only, minus some. The sample consists of about 74,000 clones, about 82% of them appearing once. The source material was CD4+ or CD8+ T cells sorted from blood, sampled in a trial of the OX40 agonist ivuxolimab. All receptors come from an adult with an advanced solid tumor such as melanoma, head and neck, liver or kidney cancer.

The CDR3 reads CSVEEYGQGNEQYF. CDR3 in DNA: TGCAGCGTTGAAGAATACGGACAGGGCAACGAGCAGTACTTC. This chain uses TRBV29-1 with TRBJ2-7; TRBD1 matches at 8 bases. CDR3 length equals 14 residues. Trimming removed 0 bases from V and 5 bases from J; junction bases left unmatched: 6. Germline assignment: CDR1 SQVTM and CDR2 ANQGSEA.

The chain couples TRBV19 to TRBJ2-3; no clear D gene. V gave up 2 bases and J gave up 7 bases, with 4 bases separating them. The CDR3 spans 11 residues. From germline, CDR1 is LNHDA and CDR2 SQIVND (reference sequence). This chain's CDR3 is CASSIRNTQYF. The CDR3 bases are TGTGCCAGTAGTATACGAAATACGCAGTATTTT.

V and J are TRBV19 and TRBJ2-5, with 8 bases lining up with TRBD1. CDR1 and CDR2 from the germline V gene are LNHDA and SQIVND (reference sequence). Trimming took 4 bases from V and 5 from J; bases not matched to a gene: 15. This CDR3 has 17 amino acids. Here the CDR3 DNA reads TGTGCCAGTAGTAGCCGCGCCAGGGGGCGTGCCTCGGAGACCCAGTACTTC. Translated: CASSSRARGRASETQYF.

This chain uses TRBV19 with TRBJ1-2; TRBD1 matches 8 bases. Trimming took 4 bases from V and 6 from J; bases not matched to a gene: 4. Per germline, CDR1 LNHDA and CDR2 SQIVND (reference sequence). The CDR3 has 13 amino acids. CDR3 nucleotide sequence: TGTGCCAGTAGTACGGGACAGGCCAATGGCTACACCTTC. Protein product: CASSTGQANGYTF.

The V gene is TRBV9, the J gene TRBJ1-5, with no clear D. The germline V gene encodes CDR1 SGDLS and CDR2 YYNGEE. The CDR3 has 14 amino acids. Trimming left V 0 bases short and J 3 bases short, with 7 bases between. The CDR3, as DNA: TGTGCCAGCAGCGTAGGTCCGATCAATCAGCCCCAGCATTTT. Encoded protein: CASSVGPINQPQHF. Full variable domain (remainder filled in from reference TRBV9 and TRBJ1-5): DSGVTQTPKHLITATGQRVTLRCSPRSGDLSVYWYQQSLDQGLQFLIQYYNGEERAKGNILERFSAQQFPDLHSELNLSSLELGDSALYFCASSVGPINQPQHFGDGTRLSIL.

This rearrangement joins TRBV7-2 to TRBJ1-5; D not resolved. Germline CDR1 reads SGHTA; CDR2 reads FQGNSA. With 2 bases removed from V and 3 bases from J, the gap between germline ends came to 8 bases. There are 14 residues in the CDR3. The CDR3 coding sequence is TGTGCCAGCAGCTTACAAGGGCCCAATCAGCCCCAGCATTTT. It yields the protein CASSLQGPNQPQHF. Together with reference TRBV7-2 and TRBJ1-5, the CDR3 gives the full variable domain: GAGVSQSPSNKVTEKGKDVELRCDPISGHTALYWYRQSLGQGLEFLIYFQGNSAPDKSGLPSDRFSAERTGGSVSTLTIQRTQQEDSAVYLCASSLQGPNQPQHFGDGTRLSIL.

The chain employs TRBV29-1 and TRBJ2-1, with 11 bases that match TRBD2. The CDR3 spans 14 residues. Germline V CDR1 and CDR2: SQVTM, ANQGSEA. The trim removed 7 bases at V and 4 bases at J, leaving 6 bases unmatched. CDR3 DNA sequence: TGCAGCGCAGGGGGGACTAGCGGTTACAATGAGCAGTTCTTC. The encoded protein is CSAGGTSGYNEQFF.

The chain is built from TRBV11-2 and TRBJ1-1, with 9 bases fitting TRBD1. In germline, CDR1 is SGHAT, CDR2 FQNNGV. V dropped 0 bases and J dropped 4; count of bases not matched to a gene: 18. This CDR3 has 20 residues. The CDR3 DNA reads TGTGCCAGCAGCTTAGATCTTTTATCGGGACAGGGAGGTTGGGGCACTGAAGCTTTCTTT. Its protein product is CASSLDLLSGQGGWGTEAFF.

The chain has TRBV30 and TRBJ1-2, with a weak D call TRBD1 (5 bases). Germline-derived CDR1 and CDR2 are GTSNPN and SVGIG (reference sequence). V dropped 8 bases and J dropped 7 bases, with 14 bases sitting between them. The CDR3 length is 11 residues. The CDR3 sequence is CARTRGSGYTF. CDR3 DNA: TGTGCCCGTACTAGGGGATCTGGCTACACCTTC.

The rearrangement uses TRBV6-1 and TRBJ1-5; D perhaps matches TRBD1 (5 bases). CDR1 MNHNS and CDR2 SASEGT come from the germline V gene. V was shortened by 0 bases and J by 5 bases, with 11 bases between the two germline ends. The CDR3 contains 15 residues. CDR3 in amino acids: CASSEAATGYQPQHF. CDR3 sequence (DNA): TGTGCCAGCAGTGAAGCAGCTACAGGCTATCAGCCCCAGCATTTT.

The chain is built from TRBV7-9 and TRBJ1-2; 9 bases are shared with TRBD1. This CDR3 is built from 15 residues. J gave up 1 base and V 5 bases, and 5 bases lay outside the gene matches. Germline V gene lookup returns CDR1 SEHNR and CDR2 FQNEAQ (reference sequence). The CDR3 DNA follows: TGTGCCAGCAGCCTTGGGACAGGGCATAACTATGGCTACACCTTC. Translated, it gives CASSLGTGHNYGYTF.

CDR3 in amino acids: CASSSTEAFF. The DNA of the CDR3 is TGTGCCAGCAGTTCCACTGAAGCTTTCTTT. This chain connects TRBV6-1 to TRBJ1-1; no clear D gene. Trimming shortened V by 5 bases and J by 4 bases, and 2 bases separated the two germline ends. Germline-derived CDR1 and CDR2 are MNHNS and SASEGT. The CDR3 is made up of 10 amino acids.

This chain links TRBV7-9 with TRBJ1-1; no firm D call. The CDR3 sequence is 13 residues long. Germline loops: CDR1 SEHNR, CDR2 FQNEAQ (reference sequence). V was pared by 4 bases and J by 4 bases, with 10 bases between. The CDR3, as DNA: TGTGCCAGCAGCTCCATGGCGGGCACTGAAGCTTTCTTT. Translated: CASSSMAGTEAFF.

The rearrangement joins TRBV9 to TRBJ1-4, with 10 nucleotides matching TRBD1. Germline V gene lookup returns CDR1 SGDLS and CDR2 YYNGEE. With 3 bases clipped from V and 7 bases from J, the junction kept 3 bases outside the gene matches. The CDR3 sequence is 14 residues long. Here the CDR3 reads CASSGQGAVEKLFF. The CDR3 DNA reads TGTGCCAGCAGCGGACAGGGGGCCGTTGAAAAACTGTTTTTT.

This chain links TRBV25-1 with TRBJ1-1; D unresolved. Germline-derived CDR1 and CDR2 are MGHDK and SYGVNS. The CDR3 is made up of 13 amino acids. The ends were cut back, 2 bases at V and 5 bases at J, with 9 bases in the middle. CDR3: CASSERGETEAFF. The CDR3 region has the DNA TGTGCCAGCAGTGAACGGGGTGAAACTGAAGCTTTCTTT.